This T cell receptor beta chain was identified in a study of T cells in localized non-small cell lung cancer. Assay used: immunoSEQ multiplex PCR; TCRdb lists only in-frame clones, some missing. The sample records some 51,000 clones, 80% to 90% being singletons. This CDR3 comprises 16 residues. CDR1 and CDR2 (germline): SGHTA, FQGNSA. V lost 5 bases, J lost 8 bases, and 13 bases stayed unmatched. The V gene is TRBV7-2, the J gene TRBJ2-1, with 9 bases lining up with TRBD1. This receptor was taken from a woman aged 35-75 years with stage I lung adenocarcinoma. The specimen was peripheral blood, collected before any cancer treatment. CDR3 protein: CASSLLSYRGPDEQFF. CDR3 in DNA: TGTGCCAGCAGCCTACTAAGCTACAGGGGGCCGGATGAGCAGTTCTTC.